This is a list of T cell receptor beta chains from one sample in a study of blood T cell repertoires in COVID-19. The repertoire was sequenced with immunoSEQ multiplex PCR; TCRdb's copy has only in-frame clones and lacks some. The sample has approximately 93,000 clones; around 88% are singletons. Sequencing was done on a sample of peripheral blood. The receptors come from a man aged 55-75 years with acute or convalescent COVID-19. Both conserved end residues are part of each CDR3. Fields, in order: V gene, clone size, D gene, J gene, CDR3 protein, CDR3 DNA. The D gene is left open where the match is weak. Clone size appears in some rows only: once, few, many, or a class for an expanded clone.

>TRBV29-1|once|NA|TRBJ1-4
CSGGAANEKLFF
TGCAGCGGGGGGGCGGCTAATGAAAAACTGTTTTTT
>TRBV19|NA|NA|TRBJ1-6
CASSETSSYNSPLHF
TGTGCCAGTAGTGAAACGAGCTCCTATAATTCACCCCTCCACTTT
>TRBV19|NA|NA|TRBJ2-1
CASSIHASRNEQFF
TGTGCCAGTAGTATACATGCGAGCCGTAATGAGCAGTTCTTC
>TRBV7-2|once|NA|TRBJ1-3
CASSFGTLGGGNTIYF
TGTGCCAGCAGCTTCGGGACCTTGGGGGGTGGAAACACCATATATTTT
>TRBV6-5|NA|TRBD1|TRBJ2-1
CASRGGPSYNEQFF
TGTGCCAGCAGAGGGGGCCCCTCCTACAATGAGCAGTTCTTC
>TRBV3-1/TRBV3-2|NA|TRBD2|TRBJ2-1
CASSQETSGAKQFF
TGTGCCAGCAGCCAAGAAACTAGCGGGGCGAAGCAGTTCTTC
>TRBV9|NA|NA|TRBJ2-7
CASSPRTNSYEQYF
TGTGCCAGCAGCCCCCGGACAAACTCCTACGAGCAGTACTTC
>TRBV7-3|NA|NA|TRBJ2-2
CASSTSGGRNTGELFF
TGTGCCAGCAGCACCTCGGGGGGCCGTAACACCGGGGAGCTGTTTTTT
>TRBV5-6|NA|NA|TRBJ2-5
CASSPGGRETQYF
TGTGCCAGCAGCCCCGGGGGACGGGAGACCCAGTACTTC
>TRBV28|once|TRBD1|TRBJ2-5
CASSSLKTGLGETQYF
TGTGCCAGCAGTTCATTAAAGACAGGGCTAGGGGAGACCCAGTACTTC
>TRBV5-1|NA|TRBD2|TRBJ2-1
CASSLPGLEANEQFF
TGCGCCAGCAGCTTGCCGGGACTAGAAGCAAATGAGCAGTTCTTC
>TRBV6-2/TRBV6-3|NA|NA|TRBJ2-3
CASSLGGDTQYF
TGTGCCAGCAGTCTTGGCGGCGATACGCAGTATTTT
>TRBV5-1|few|TRBD2|TRBJ2-2
CASSAGLRGAPGTGELFF
TGCGCCAGCAGCGCAGGGTTGCGGGGGGCCCCAGGGACCGGGGAGCTGTTTTTT
>TRBV6-5|NA|TRBD2|TRBJ2-2
CASRGGRADTGELFF
TGTGCCAGCAGAGGCGGGAGGGCCGACACCGGGGAGCTGTTTTTT
>TRBV7-2|NA|NA|TRBJ1-1
CASSFAGGNTEAFF
TGTGCCAGCAGCTTCGCGGGAGGGAACACTGAAGCTTTCTTT
>TRBV4-1|few|NA|TRBJ1-6
CASSQGRGYSPLHF
TGCGCCAGCAGCCAAGGACGGGGGTATTCACCCCTCCACTTT
>TRBV5-1|few|NA|TRBJ1-3
CASSAAQNSGNTIYF
TGCGCCAGCAGCGCCGCCCAGAACTCTGGAAACACCATATATTTT
>TRBV6-1|NA|NA|TRBJ1-5
CASSEAAGSHNQPQHF
TGTGCCAGCAGTGAAGCGGCGGGATCCCACAATCAGCCCCAGCATTTT
>TRBV14|few|NA|TRBJ2-3
CASSQVWFRGTKIRTDTQYF
TGTGCCAGCAGCCAAGTATGGTTCAGGGGCACTAAAATTCGCACAGATACGCAGTATTTT
>TRBV6-1|NA|TRBD1|TRBJ2-7
CASSGPILGQGFFYEQYF
TGTGCCAGCAGTGGACCCATCCTCGGACAGGGTTTCTTCTACGAGCAGTACTTC
>TRBV5-1|NA|NA|TRBJ1-3
CASSYGQSSGNTIYF
TGCGCCAGCAGCTATGGACAGTCCTCTGGAAACACCATATATTTT
>TRBV27|NA|NA|TRBJ2-7
CASSLVAASSYEQYF
TGTGCCAGCAGTTTGGTCGCCGCGAGCTCCTACGAGCAGTACTTC
>TRBV7-9|once|NA|TRBJ2-3
CASSSTGQTAVDTQYF
TGTGCCAGCAGTTCCACGGGACAAACCGCAGTAGATACGCAGTATTTT
>TRBV5-1|once|TRBD1|TRBJ1-4
CASSFLPGTGWEKLFF
TGCGCCAGCAGCTTCCTCCCCGGGACAGGTTGGGAAAAACTGTTTTTT
>TRBV19|NA|TRBD2|TRBJ2-1
CASSIILREFTYNEQFF
TGTGCCAGTAGTATCATCCTGCGGGAGTTCACCTACAATGAGCAGTTCTTC
>TRBV18|NA|NA|TRBJ1-2
CASSSGTNPYTF
TGTGCCAGCTCGTCCGGGACAAACCCCTACACCTTC
>TRBV30|NA|TRBD1|TRBJ2-7
CAWSPDRVNEQYF
TGTGCCTGGAGCCCCGACAGGGTCAACGAGCAGTACTTC
>TRBV5-1|NA|NA|TRBJ2-5
CASSLAGYEAAVVQETQYF
TGCGCCAGCAGCTTGGCCGGGTATGAAGCCGCCGTTGTCCAAGAGACCCAGTACTTC
>TRBV7-9|once|TRBD1|TRBJ1-4
CASSLTQGAEKLFF
TGTGCCAGCAGCTTAACGCAGGGGGCGGAAAAACTGTTTTTT
>TRBV6-5|few|NA|TRBJ1-6
CASSYKATGSPLHF
TGTGCCAGCAGTTACAAGGCCACGGGGTCACCCCTCCACTTT
>TRBV19|few|NA|TRBJ2-7
CASTPTGSDEQYF
TGTGCCAGTACCCCCACAGGGTCGGACGAGCAGTACTTC
>TRBV2|NA|NA|TRBJ1-6
CASSVSSGDNSPLHF
TGTGCCAGCAGTGTGAGTTCAGGGGATAATTCACCCCTCCACTTT
>TRBV5-1|NA|TRBD2|TRBJ2-7
CASSLRTSGGYEQYF
TGCGCCAGCAGCTTGCGGACTAGCGGGGGCTACGAGCAGTACTTC
>TRBV19|NA|NA|TRBJ2-1
CASSTDRSSYNEQFF
TGTGCCAGTAGTACTGACAGGTCCTCCTACAATGAGCAGTTCTTC
>TRBV6-5|NA|NA|TRBJ2-6
CAISTGLSGANVLTF
TGTGCCATCTCGACAGGACTCTCTGGGGCCAACGTCCTGACTTTC
>TRBV11-2|NA|TRBD1|TRBJ2-1
CASSLTGGSYNEQFF
TGTGCCAGCAGCTTAACAGGGGGCTCCTACAATGAGCAGTTCTTC
>TRBV10-3|NA|NA|TRBJ1-4
CAISVSATNEKLFF
TGTGCCATCAGTGTCTCCGCAACTAATGAAAAACTGTTTTTT
>TRBV19|NA|TRBD2|TRBJ2-7
CASKGRDPPYEQYF
TGTGCCAGTAAGGGGAGGGACCCGCCCTACGAGCAGTACTTC
>TRBV20-1|NA|NA|TRBJ2-1
CSARARNEQFF
TGCAGTGCTAGAGCTAGAAATGAGCAGTTCTTC
>TRBV24-1|NA|TRBD1|TRBJ1-5
CATSPGTGGLYQPQHF
TGTGCCACCAGCCCCGGGACAGGGGGCTTGTATCAGCCCCAGCATTTT
>TRBV6-5|once|NA|TRBJ1-2
CASTRGNDGYTF
TGTGCCAGCACGAGAGGGAACGATGGCTACACCTTC
>TRBV7-3|NA|TRBD2|TRBJ2-3
CASSRAGGSTDTQYF
TGTGCCAGCAGCCGAGCGGGAGGGAGCACAGATACGCAGTATTTT
>TRBV19|NA|TRBD1|TRBJ1-1
CASRQGYWYTEAFF
TGTGCCAGTCGACAGGGGTATTGGTACACTGAAGCTTTCTTT
>TRBV27|NA|TRBD1|TRBJ2-7
CASSPSRGPYEQYF
TGTGCCAGCAGTCCCAGCAGGGGGCCGTACGAGCAGTACTTC
>TRBV6-6|NA|NA|TRBJ2-3
CASSYGQGGADTQYF
TGTGCCAGCAGTTACGGGCAGGGAGGAGCAGATACGCAGTATTTT
>TRBV13|NA|NA|TRBJ1-2
CASSPGITNYGYTF
TGTGCCAGCAGCCCGGGAATCACTAACTATGGCTACACCTTC
>TRBV5-1|NA|TRBD2|TRBJ2-1
CASSGGTSGYNEQFF
TGCGCCAGCAGCGGAGGGACTAGCGGATACAATGAGCAGTTCTTC
>TRBV6-5|NA|TRBD1|TRBJ2-5
CASSYSTGGETQYF
TGTGCCAGCAGTTACTCGACAGGGGGCGAGACCCAGTACTTC
>TRBV10-3|NA|TRBD1|TRBJ1-1
CASQGTVNTEAFF
TGTGCCTCACAAGGGACAGTGAACACTGAAGCTTTCTTT
>TRBV5-4|NA|TRBD1|TRBJ1-2
CASSLGQLYGYTF
TGTGCCAGCAGCCTGGGACAGCTCTATGGCTACACCTTC
>TRBV5-4|NA|NA|TRBJ1-2
CASSLGGGGLNYGYTF
TGTGCCAGCAGCTTGGGAGGAGGTGGGCTTAACTATGGCTACACCTTC
>TRBV5-1|few|TRBD1|TRBJ1-2
CASSLGTGVNYGYTF
TGCGCCAGCAGCTTGGGGACAGGGGTAAACTATGGCTACACCTTC
>TRBV9|NA|NA|TRBJ1-6
CASSASRTSYNSPLHF
TGTGCCAGCAGCGCCTCTCGTACATCCTATAATTCACCCCTCCACTTT
>TRBV7-3|NA|NA|TRBJ2-1
CASSQTPGVEQFF
TGTGCCAGCAGTCAAACACCGGGGGTTGAGCAGTTCTTC
>TRBV14|NA|TRBD1|TRBJ1-6
CASSQNTGGYSPLHF
TGTGCCAGCAGCCAAAATACAGGGGGTTATTCACCCCTCCACTTT
>TRBV6-6|NA|NA|TRBJ1-6
CASSYLGGDNSPLHF
TGTGCCAGCAGTTACTTAGGGGGGGATAATTCACCCCTCCACTTT
>TRBV11-2|NA|TRBD2|TRBJ2-1
CASSLGLAGGHNEQFF
TGTGCCAGCAGCTTAGGGCTAGCGGGGGGGCACAATGAGCAGTTCTTC